The clone carrying this TCR beta chain was seen many times. Its specificity is unknown. V was clipped by 5 bases and J by 1 base; unmatched bases: 11. This CDR3 has 17 amino acids. Looked up from germline, CDR1 is LGHDT and CDR2 is YNNKEL (reference sequence). This record belongs to a study of T cells in Graves' hyperthyroidism and ophthalmopathy. On the study more broadly: Blood from the periphery was taken at initial diagnosis, before any treatment.

Whole-study findings and limits: Most thyroid clonotypes with frequency above 0.001 were detected in blood.

Researchers amplified the TCR beta CDR3 regions from RNA transcripts. During a first-round RT-PCR of the TCR CDR3, the HTBI primer set was used. TCRdb reprocessed the multiplex PCR reads with MiXCR, giving one entry per CDR3 protein. The sample lists over 200,000 distinct CDR3 sequences, 15% to 20% occurring once. Patients were aged 18 to 65, had disease duration under 2 months, and had newly diagnosed hyperthyroidism. Exclusion followed for patients with uncontrolled infection, other autoimmune disease, pregnancy or lactation. The sequencing input was blood. V gene TRBV3-1 combines with J gene TRBJ1-5, with TRBD1 matching over 7 bases. The clonotype comes from a man aged 40-50 years with Graves' hyperthyroidism. The CDR3 here is CASSLRQGGSSNQPQHF. CDR3 bases: TGTGCCAGCAGCTTACGACAGGGTGGTTCAAGCAATCAGCCCCAGCATTTT.